The 32 T cell receptor beta chains presented below share a single source sample, sequenced in a study of blood T cell repertoires in COVID-19. Generated by immunoSEQ multiplex PCR, the TCRdb table keeps only in-frame clones and is missing some. The sample yields 150,000 to 200,000 clones, roughly 80% seen once. Sequences were obtained from peripheral blood. The receptors shown here come from a woman between 65 and 79 years old with COVID-19, enrolled during active disease.

V gene TRBV4-3 combines with J gene TRBJ2-4; 11 nucleotides agree with TRBD2. The CDR3 covers 20 residues. V was pared by 0 bases and J by 1 base, with 11 bases of the junction left unmatched. CDR1 is LGHNA, CDR2 YSLEER, per germline. The CDR3 reads CASSQDGGSGRALAKNIQYF. CDR3 DNA: TGCGCCAGCAGCCAAGATGGTGGTAGCGGGAGGGCCCTGGCCAAAAACATTCAGTACTTC.

The rearrangement joins TRBV10-3 to TRBJ2-1; the match to TRBD2 covers 10 bases. Per the germline V gene, CDR1 is ENHRY and CDR2 is SYGVKD. The CDR3 is 14 amino acids. V shed 5 bases and J 5 bases; nucleotides not matched to a gene: 3. The CDR3 loop is CAISNSGRDNEQFF. The CDR3 nucleotides are TGTGCCATCAGTAACAGCGGGAGGGACAATGAGCAGTTCTTC.

V gene TRBV27 combines with J gene TRBJ2-5; no definite D call. Germline assignment: CDR1 MNHEY and CDR2 SMNVEV (reference sequence). This CDR3 has 15 amino acids. With 5 bases removed from V and 1 base from J, the gap between germline ends came to 14 bases. The CDR3: CASSILSRFQETQYF. The CDR3 bases are TGTGCCAGCAGTATACTTTCTAGATTCCAAGAGACCCAGTACTTC.

The J gene is TRBJ1-6, the V gene TRBV30; 8 bases fit TRBD1. V shed 3 bases and J 9 bases; nucleotides not matched to a gene: 13. This CDR3 is 16 amino acids long. From germline, CDR1 is GTSNPN and CDR2 SVGIG (reference sequence). As DNA, the CDR3 is TGTGCCTGGAGCCTAAAGGTTACAGGGGGAAGTTCACCCCTCCACTTT. Amino acid sequence: CAWSLKVTGGSSPLHF.

The chain has TRBV28 and TRBJ2-1; 14 bases line up with TRBD2. Per germline, CDR1 MDHEN and CDR2 SYDVKM. This CDR3 is 20 amino acids long. V lost 5 bases and J lost 0; bases outside the gene matches: 12. CDR3 sequence (DNA): TGTGCCAGCAGTGACGAGCGAGGACTAGCGGGGGGAAGCTCCTACAATGAGCAGTTCTTC. Translated, it gives CASSDERGLAGGSSYNEQFF.

This chain uses TRBV11-2 with TRBJ1-1; possible D gene TRBD1, 6 bases. The CDR3 totals 14 residues. Germline-derived CDR1 and CDR2 are SGHAT and FQNNGV. Trimming pared 4 bases from V and 5 bases from J, leaving 14 bases between. CDR3 sequence: CASSSIQGRTEAFF. CDR3 sequence (DNA): TGTGCCAGCAGCTCGATACAGGGTAGGACTGAAGCTTTCTTT.

The chain has TRBV30 and TRBJ2-1, with D maybe TRBD1 (6 bases). Germline loops: CDR1 GTSNPN, CDR2 SVGIG (reference sequence). The CDR3 is made up of 16 amino acids. The V gene lost 3 bases and the J gene lost 5 bases, with 20 bases spanning the gap. In nucleotides, the CDR3 is TGTGCCTGGAGCCGGAGGCCGGGGACATTCAACAATGAGCAGTTCTTC. It codes for CAWSRRPGTFNNEQFF.

The V call is TRBV4-3, the J call TRBJ2-3, with 14 bases matching TRBD2. Unmatched junction bases numbered 9, after V lost 3 bases and J lost 7 bases. Per the germline V gene, CDR1 is LGHNA and CDR2 is YSLEER. The CDR3 runs to 17 residues. The CDR3: CASSQSSTSGGGNTQYF. For the CDR3, the DNA is TGCGCCAGCAGCCAGTCTTCGACTAGCGGGGGGGGGAATACGCAGTATTTT.

V gene TRBV6-2 or TRBV6-3 combines with J gene TRBJ2-2; 14 positions match TRBD2. V gave up 5 bases and J gave up 3 bases; unmatched junction bases: 8. Germline V gene lookup returns CDR1 MNHEY and CDR2 SVGEGT. The CDR3 length is 18 residues. CDR3 sequence (DNA): TGTGCCAGCAGTCGCTATGGACTAGCGGGAGGTTACACCGGGGAGCTGTTTTTT. It codes for CASSRYGLAGGYTGELFF.

This clone was observed a handful of times. The chain carries TRBV7-6 and TRBJ2-7; 10 bases are a match to TRBD2. The CDR3 has 16 residues. Germline CDR1 is SGHVS and CDR2 is FNYEAQ. The V and J ends lost 5 bases and 2 bases, in that order; junction bases with no gene match: 9. The CDR3 bases are TGTGCCAGCAGCCCAATGCCTAGCGGGAGTGCCTACGAGCAGTACTTC. It codes for CASSPMPSGSAYEQYF.

V usage is TRBV9 and J usage is TRBJ2-3; TRBD2 aligns across 10 bases. Unmatched junction bases numbered 4, after V lost 0 bases and J lost 6 bases. Germline V lookup: CDR1 SGDLS, CDR2 YYNGEE. This CDR3 contains 15 residues. The CDR3 spells CASSVDSGRVDTQYF. The CDR3 DNA follows: TGTGCCAGCAGCGTAGACAGCGGGAGGGTTGATACGCAGTATTTT.

This rearrangement joins TRBV6-5 to TRBJ2-1; 9 nucleotides align to TRBD2. The V gene's germline CDR1 is MNHEY and CDR2 SVGAGI. The CDR3 runs to 15 residues. With V trimmed by 6 bases and J by 7 bases, 10 bases remained unmatched. The CDR3 region is CASSRTTTSGNEQFF. The CDR3 DNA is TGTGCCAGCAGCCGGACAACGACTAGCGGTAATGAGCAGTTCTTC.

The chain carries TRBV18 and TRBJ1-1, with 9 bases that match TRBD1. V shed 6 bases, J shed 1 base, and the junction held 3 bases outside the gene matches. The CDR3 loop spans 14 amino acids. CDR1 is KGHSH, CDR2 LQKENI, per germline. The CDR3 sequence: CASSDRGANTEAFF. As DNA, the CDR3 is TGTGCCAGCTCGGACAGGGGAGCGAACACTGAAGCTTTCTTT.

The chain combines TRBV19 with TRBJ1-3; D perhaps matches TRBD1 (6 bases). The CDR3 contains 16 residues. CDR1 and CDR2 from the germline V gene are LNHDA and SQIVND (reference sequence). The ends were cut back, 6 bases at V and 7 bases at J, with 22 bases in the middle. In DNA, the CDR3 is TGTGCCAGTAGCCCCGGGGGGCTGGCTGGACTTAACACCATATATTTT. Its translation is CASSPGGLAGLNTIYF.

This rearrangement joins TRBV2 to TRBJ1-3; TRBD1 might be the D (6 bases). This CDR3 contains 13 residues. Trimming took 7 bases from V and 4 from J, leaving 11 bases between them. Per the germline V gene, CDR1 is SNHLY and CDR2 is FYNNEI. As DNA, the CDR3 is TGTGCCAGCATAACCAGGGGCGGAAACACCATATATTTT. Translating gives CASITRGGNTIYF.

The J gene is TRBJ1-2, the V gene TRBV29-1; possible D gene TRBD1, 6 bases. V was trimmed by 1 base and J by 0 bases, leaving 9 bases between them. The CDR3 loop spans 14 amino acids. The germline CDR1 and CDR2 sequences are SQVTM and ANQGSEA. This chain's CDR3 is CSVEGQATNYGYTF. CDR3 nucleotide sequence: TGCAGCGTTGAAGGACAGGCGACTAACTATGGCTACACCTTC. The full variable domain, rest sourced from reference TRBV29-1 and TRBJ1-2, is SAVISQKPSRDICQRGTSLTIQCQVDSQVTMMFWYRQQPGQSLTLIATANQGSEATYESGFVIDKFPISRPNLTFSTLTVSNMSPEDSSIYLCSVEGQATNYGYTFGSGTRLTVV.

The genes are TRBV27 and TRBJ2-7; D is undetermined. V was trimmed by 2 bases and J by 5 bases, leaving 16 bases between them. Germline CDR1 and CDR2: MNHEY and SMNVEV (reference sequence). This CDR3 has 15 amino acids. In DNA, the CDR3 is TGTGCCAGCAGTTTACGAGCCCAGGATAGTCACGAGCAGTACTTC. It encodes CASSLRAQDSHEQYF.

V is TRBV13 and J is TRBJ1-6; 7 positions match TRBD1. Germline assignment: CDR1 PRHDT and CDR2 FYEKMQ (reference sequence). With V trimmed by 7 bases and J by 4 bases, 7 bases remained unmatched. This CDR3 is built from 15 residues. The CDR3 DNA is TGTGCCAGCAAAACCCGGACAGGATATAATTCACCCCTCCACTTT. This sequence encodes CASKTRTGYNSPLHF.

The chain links TRBV19 to TRBJ1-5, with D perhaps TRBD1 (6 bases). This CDR3 is built from 16 residues. V lost 3 bases and J lost 4, with 16 bases in between. CDR1 LNHDA and CDR2 SQIVND come from the germline V gene (reference sequence). The CDR3 reads CASSISRSRGNQPQHF. DNA of the CDR3: TGTGCCAGTAGTATCTCCCGCTCGAGGGGGAATCAGCCCCAGCATTTT.

The chain employs TRBV10-3 and TRBJ1-6; D not resolved. The CDR3 contains 13 residues. Germline CDR1 ENHRY, CDR2 SYGVKD. V lost 2 bases and J lost 9, with 8 bases in between. CDR3 sequence: CAISEGRGSPLHF. The CDR3 bases are TGTGCCATCAGTGAGGGGCGGGGTTCACCCCTCCACTTT.

This clone has only one observation. The V gene is TRBV7-2, the J gene TRBJ2-5, with 11 bases that match TRBD2. Looked up from germline, CDR1 is SGHTA and CDR2 is FQGNSA. The CDR3 has 15 residues. Trimming at V came to 5 bases and at J to 7 bases, leaving 9 bases not matched to a gene. DNA for the CDR3: TGTGCCAGCAGCCAACTAGCGGGAGTTGGTGGGACCCAGTACTTC. This gives the protein CASSQLAGVGGTQYF.

The V and J genes are TRBV19 and TRBJ2-7; D is unclear. CDR3 length: 14 amino acids. Germline loops: CDR1 LNHDA, CDR2 SQIVND (reference sequence). V lost 3 bases to trimming and J lost 0 bases, with 9 bases between them. The CDR3 region has the DNA TGTGCCAGTAGTATTGTCTACAGCTCCTACGAGCAGTACTTC. This translates into CASSIVYSSYEQYF.

The chain joins TRBV6-5 to TRBJ1-6, with D possibly matching TRBD1 (5 bases). Germline V gives CDR1 MNHEY, CDR2 SVGAGI. The CDR3 spans 14 residues. The V and J ends lost 10 bases and 6 bases respectively, with 16 bases between them. This CDR3 reads CATSRDPFNSPLHF. The CDR3 DNA is TGTGCCACCAGCAGGGATCCCTTTAATTCACCCCTCCACTTT.

The chain uses TRBV28 and TRBJ2-7; 8 nucleotides agree with TRBD2. The trim removed 4 bases at V and 4 bases at J, leaving 6 bases unmatched. This CDR3 is 14 amino acids long. Germline values: CDR1 MDHEN, CDR2 SYDVKM. DNA for the CDR3: TGTGCCAGCAGTTCACCGGGAGGGCTATACGAGCAGTACTTC. Translating it yields CASSSPGGLYEQYF. The full variable domain, rest sourced from reference TRBV28 and TRBJ2-7, is DVKVTQSSRYLVKRTGEKVFLECVQDMDHENMFWYRQDPGLGLRLIYFSYDVKMKEKGDIPEGYSVSREKKERFSLILESASTNQTSMYLCASSSPGGLYEQYFGPGTRLTVT.

The chain recombines TRBV15 with TRBJ2-2; D may be TRBD1 (6 bases). V lost 3 bases and J lost 4, with 18 bases in between. Per the germline V gene, CDR1 is LNHNV and CDR2 is YYDKDF (reference sequence). This CDR3 region has 17 residues. As DNA, the CDR3 is TGTGCCACCAGCAGTCACCCGGACCCAGGGGTCACCGGGGAGCTGTTTTTT. Translating gives CATSSHPDPGVTGELFF.

V is TRBV12-5 and J is TRBJ2-1, with 11 bases identical to TRBD1. CDR3 length equals 15 residues. The trim removed 6 bases at V and 4 bases at J, leaving 5 bases unmatched. Germline V gene sequence: CDR1 LGHNT, CDR2 FRNRAP. The CDR3 region has the DNA TGTGCTAGTGGACGGACAGGGGGCTTATACAATGAGCAGTTCTTC. Amino acid sequence: CASGRTGGLYNEQFF.

The gene calls are TRBV27 and TRBJ2-7, with D possibly being TRBD2 (5 bases). This CDR3 contains 14 residues. Germline V gives CDR1 MNHEY, CDR2 SMNVEV (reference sequence). Trimming removed 0 bases at V and 0 bases at J, with 6 bases between. This CDR3 is CASSLSGSSYEQYF. The DNA of the CDR3 is TGTGCCAGCAGTTTATCAGGGAGCTCCTACGAGCAGTACTTC.

This rearrangement joins TRBV7-2 to TRBJ2-7; D possibly corresponds to TRBD1 (5 bases). This CDR3 has 16 amino acids. CDR1 is SGHTA and CDR2 is FQGNSA in the germline V gene. V was shortened by 4 bases and J by 0 bases, with 16 bases between the two germline ends. The CDR3 nucleotides read TGTGCCAGCAGCTCATTTCGACAGTCCTCCTCCTACGAGCAGTACTTC. It specifies CASSSFRQSSSYEQYF.

This chain links TRBV7-2 with TRBJ1-4; the D gene is possibly TRBD1 (5 bases). V was trimmed by 2 bases and J by 6 bases, leaving 7 bases between them. Germline CDR1 SGHTA, CDR2 FQGNSA. The CDR3 covers 13 residues. Here the CDR3 DNA reads TGTGCCAGCAGCTTAATCAGGGATGAAAAACTGTTTTTT. This sequence encodes CASSLIRDEKLFF.

The rearrangement uses TRBV10-3 and TRBJ2-7; 11 bases fit TRBD2. The CDR3 runs to 17 residues. The germline V gene encodes CDR1 ENHRY and CDR2 SYGVKD. V was pared by 0 bases and J by 7 bases, with 11 bases of the junction left unmatched. The CDR3 protein is CAISESLRLAGGQEQYF. In nucleotides, the CDR3 is TGTGCCATCAGTGAGTCGCTCCGGCTAGCGGGAGGACAAGAGCAGTACTTC.

This rearrangement joins TRBV29-1 to TRBJ2-1, with D maybe TRBD2 (5 bases). Germline CDR1 is SQVTM and CDR2 is ANQGSEA. The CDR3 loop spans 14 amino acids. Trimming removed 4 bases from V and 3 bases from J, with 13 bases in between. The CDR3 bases are TGCAGCGTTGCCGCCCGGGGAAACTACAATGAGCAGTTCTTC. This gives the protein CSVAARGNYNEQFF.

This chain links TRBV6-4 with TRBJ2-1; 10 nucleotides line up with TRBD1. The CDR3 spans 15 residues. The V and J ends lost 5 bases and 7 bases, in that order; junction bases with no gene match: 8. In germline, CDR1 is MRHNA, CDR2 SNTAGT. In nucleotides, the CDR3 is TGTGCCAGCAGTCCTATTGAGGGACAGGGGAATGAGCAGTTCTTC. This translates into CASSPIEGQGNEQFF.